This T cell receptor (beta chain) originates from a study of OX40 agonist ivuxolimab in advanced cancers. Study as a whole: Ivuxolimab is a fully human IgG2 antibody that activates OX40 (CD134). Enrolled patients in dose escalation had cancers that were hepatocellular carcinoma, melanoma, renal cell or head and neck cancer. Of the patients, three showed partial responses, one with hepatocellular carcinoma and two with cutaneous melanoma.

Assay used: immunoSEQ multiplex PCR; TCRdb lists only in-frame clones, some missing. The sample holds around 80,000 clones, around 87% seen once. The CDR3 spans 15 residues. The trim removed 5 bases at V and 9 bases at J, leaving 10 bases unmatched. Germline lookup yields CDR1 SGHAT and CDR2 FQNNGV. A few counts support this clone. J is TRBJ1-3 and V is TRBV11-2, with TRBD1 matching over 10 bases. Here the sequenced sample was CD4+ or CD8+ T cells sorted from blood, taken in a trial of the OX40 agonist ivuxolimab. This clonotype was obtained from an adult with an advanced solid tumor such as melanoma, head and neck, liver or kidney cancer. CDR3 sequence reads: CASSGRDRGSGTIYF. The DNA of the CDR3 is TGTGCCAGCAGCGGCCGGGACAGGGGAAGCGGCACCATATATTTT.